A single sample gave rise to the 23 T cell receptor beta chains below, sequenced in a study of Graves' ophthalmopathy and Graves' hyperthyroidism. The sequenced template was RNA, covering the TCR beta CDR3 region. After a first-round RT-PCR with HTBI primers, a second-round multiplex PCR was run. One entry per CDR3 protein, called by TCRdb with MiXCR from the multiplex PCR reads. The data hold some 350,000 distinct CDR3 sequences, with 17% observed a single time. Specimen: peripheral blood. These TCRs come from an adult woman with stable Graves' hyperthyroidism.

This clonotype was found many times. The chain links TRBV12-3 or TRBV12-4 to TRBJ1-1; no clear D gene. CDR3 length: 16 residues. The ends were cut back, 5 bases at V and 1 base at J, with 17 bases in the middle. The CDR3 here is CASSPPGSDKNTEAFF. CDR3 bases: TGTGCCAGCAGTCCCCCCGGAAGCGACAAGAACACTGAAGCTTTCTTT.

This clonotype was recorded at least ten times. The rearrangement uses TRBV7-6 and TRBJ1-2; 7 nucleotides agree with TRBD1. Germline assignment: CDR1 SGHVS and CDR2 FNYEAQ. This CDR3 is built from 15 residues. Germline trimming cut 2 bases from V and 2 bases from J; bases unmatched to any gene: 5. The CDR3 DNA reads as TGTGCCAGCAGCTTAACAGGGGATCCCAACTATGGCTACACCTTC. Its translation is CASSLTGDPNYGYTF.

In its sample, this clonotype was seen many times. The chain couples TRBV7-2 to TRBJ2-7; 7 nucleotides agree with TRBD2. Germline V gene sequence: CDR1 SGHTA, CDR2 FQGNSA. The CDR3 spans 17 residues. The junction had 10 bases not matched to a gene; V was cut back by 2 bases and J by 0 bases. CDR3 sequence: CASSLSSTSYHSYEQYF. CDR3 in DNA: TGTGCCAGCAGCTTATCGTCGACTAGCTACCACTCCTACGAGCAGTACTTC.

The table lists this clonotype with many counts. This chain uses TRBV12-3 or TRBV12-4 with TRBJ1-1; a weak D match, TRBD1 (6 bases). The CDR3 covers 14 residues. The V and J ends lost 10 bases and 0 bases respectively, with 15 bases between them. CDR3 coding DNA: TGTGCCAACTTTTTTGGACAGCTGAACACTGAAGCTTTCTTT. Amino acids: CANFFGQLNTEAFF.

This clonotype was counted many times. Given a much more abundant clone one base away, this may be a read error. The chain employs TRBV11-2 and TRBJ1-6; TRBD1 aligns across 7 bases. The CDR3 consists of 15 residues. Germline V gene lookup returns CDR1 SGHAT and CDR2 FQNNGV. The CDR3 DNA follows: TGTGCCAGCAGCTTACTCCGGGACAGTGATTCACACCTCCACTTT. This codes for CASSLLRDSDSHLHF.

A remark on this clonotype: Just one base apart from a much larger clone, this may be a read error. This chain's CDR3 is CAGTMTGTYEQYF. For the CDR3, the DNA is TGTGCCGGCACCATGACCGGAACCTACGAGCAGTACTTC. This chain connects TRBV6-1 to TRBJ2-7; D unclear. The CDR3 extends over 13 amino acids. The germline V and J ends were trimmed by 11 bases and 2 bases, with 16 bases remaining between them. Germline V gives CDR1 MNHNS, CDR2 SASEGT.

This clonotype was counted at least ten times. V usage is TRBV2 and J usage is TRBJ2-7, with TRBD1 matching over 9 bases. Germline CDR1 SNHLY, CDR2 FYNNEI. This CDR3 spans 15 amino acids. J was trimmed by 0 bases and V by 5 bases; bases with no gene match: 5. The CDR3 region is CASSSGTGNSYEQYF. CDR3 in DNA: TGTGCCAGCAGTTCCGGGACAGGGAACTCCTACGAGCAGTACTTC.

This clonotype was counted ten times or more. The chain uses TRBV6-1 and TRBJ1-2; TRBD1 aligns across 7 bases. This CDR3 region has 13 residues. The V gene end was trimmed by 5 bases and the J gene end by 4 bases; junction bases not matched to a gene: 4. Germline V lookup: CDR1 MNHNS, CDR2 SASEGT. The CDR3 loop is CASSRSGGYGYTF. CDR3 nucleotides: TGTGCCAGCAGTAGGTCAGGGGGCTATGGCTACACCTTC.

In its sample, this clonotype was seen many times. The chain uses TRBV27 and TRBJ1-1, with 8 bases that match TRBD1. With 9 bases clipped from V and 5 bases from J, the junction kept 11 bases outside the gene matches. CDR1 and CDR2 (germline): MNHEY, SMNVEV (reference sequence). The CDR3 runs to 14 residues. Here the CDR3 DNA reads TGTGCCAGTAGAGTTCCTGGACAGGGAACTGAAGCTTTCTTT. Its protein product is CASRVPGQGTEAFF.

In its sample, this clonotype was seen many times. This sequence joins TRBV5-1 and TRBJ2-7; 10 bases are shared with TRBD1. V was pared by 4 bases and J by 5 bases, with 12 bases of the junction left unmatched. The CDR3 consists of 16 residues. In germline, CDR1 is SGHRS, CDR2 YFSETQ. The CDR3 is CASSLPTGQGLHEQYF. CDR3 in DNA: TGCGCCAGCAGCCTACCAACGGGACAGGGGCTCCACGAGCAGTACTTC.

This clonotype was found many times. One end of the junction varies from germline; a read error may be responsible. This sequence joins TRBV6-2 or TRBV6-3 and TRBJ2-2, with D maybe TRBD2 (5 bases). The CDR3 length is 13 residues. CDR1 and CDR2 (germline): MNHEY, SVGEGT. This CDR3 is CASSYSNTGEPFF. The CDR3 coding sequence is TGTGCCAGCAGTTACTCCAACACCGGGGAGCCGTTTTTT.

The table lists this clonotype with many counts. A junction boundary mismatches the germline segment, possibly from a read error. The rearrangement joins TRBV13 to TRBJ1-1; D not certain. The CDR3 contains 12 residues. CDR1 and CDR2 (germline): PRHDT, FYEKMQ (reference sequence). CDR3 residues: CAGSFADTEAFF. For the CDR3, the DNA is TGTGCCGGCAGCTTTGCCGACACTGAAGCTTTCTTT.

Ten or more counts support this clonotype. The CDR3 spells CASSRGGGGYEQYF. The CDR3 DNA reads TGTGCCAGCAGTCGCGGAGGGGGGGGCTACGAGCAGTACTTC. V and J are TRBV28 and TRBJ2-7, with D possibly TRBD2 on 7 matching bases. This CDR3 region has 14 residues. Trimming cost V 5 bases and J 3 bases, with 14 bases left between them. CDR1 and CDR2 (germline): MDHEN, SYDVKM. Looking up the rest from reference TRBV28 and TRBJ2-7 gives the full variable domain: DVKVTQSSRYLVKRTGEKVFLECVQDMDHENMFWYRQDPGLGLRLIYFSYDVKMKEKGDIPEGYSVSREKKERFSLILESASTNQTSMYLCASSRGGGGYEQYFGPGTRLTVT.

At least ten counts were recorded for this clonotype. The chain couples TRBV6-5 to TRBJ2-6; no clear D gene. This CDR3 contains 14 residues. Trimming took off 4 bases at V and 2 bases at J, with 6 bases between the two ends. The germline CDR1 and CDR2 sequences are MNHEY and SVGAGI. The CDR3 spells CASSSYPGANVLTF. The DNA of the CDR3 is TGTGCCAGCAGTTCATATCCTGGGGCCAACGTCCTGACTTTC.

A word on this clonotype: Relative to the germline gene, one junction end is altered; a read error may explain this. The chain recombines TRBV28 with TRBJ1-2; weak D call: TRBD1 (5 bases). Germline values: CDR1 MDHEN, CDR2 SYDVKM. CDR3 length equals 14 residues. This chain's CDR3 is CASSFRLTQRGYPF. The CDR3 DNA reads TGTGCCAGCAGTTTTCGTCTTACCCAACGGGGCTACCCCTTC.

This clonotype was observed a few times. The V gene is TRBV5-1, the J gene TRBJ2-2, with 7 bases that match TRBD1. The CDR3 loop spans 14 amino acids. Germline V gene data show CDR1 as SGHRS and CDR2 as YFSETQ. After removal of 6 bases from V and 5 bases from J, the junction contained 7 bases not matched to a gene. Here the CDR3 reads CASTGQSLTGELFF. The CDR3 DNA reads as TGCGCCAGCACGGGACAGAGCTTGACCGGGGAGCTGTTTTTT.

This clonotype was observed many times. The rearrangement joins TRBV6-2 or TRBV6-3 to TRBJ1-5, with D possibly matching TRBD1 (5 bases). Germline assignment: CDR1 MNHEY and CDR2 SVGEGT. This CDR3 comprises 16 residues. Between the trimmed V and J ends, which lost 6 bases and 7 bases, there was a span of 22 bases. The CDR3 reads CASSALRGEKGQPQHF. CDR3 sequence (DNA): TGTGCCAGCAGCGCCCTTCGAGGGGAGAAGGGACAGCCCCAGCATTTT.

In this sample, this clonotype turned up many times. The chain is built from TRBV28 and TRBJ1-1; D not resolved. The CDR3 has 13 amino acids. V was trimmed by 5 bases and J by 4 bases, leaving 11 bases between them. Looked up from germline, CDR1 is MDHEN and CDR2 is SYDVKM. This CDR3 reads CASSPREGTEAFF. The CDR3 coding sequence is TGTGCCAGCAGTCCTAGGGAGGGCACTGAAGCTTTCTTT.

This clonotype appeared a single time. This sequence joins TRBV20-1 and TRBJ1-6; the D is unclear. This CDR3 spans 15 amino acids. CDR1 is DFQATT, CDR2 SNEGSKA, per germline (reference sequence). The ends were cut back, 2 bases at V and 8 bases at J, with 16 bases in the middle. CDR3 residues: CSARPRAGLDSPLHF. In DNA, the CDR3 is TGCAGTGCTAGACCCCGTGCGGGTTTAGATTCACCCCTCCACTTT.

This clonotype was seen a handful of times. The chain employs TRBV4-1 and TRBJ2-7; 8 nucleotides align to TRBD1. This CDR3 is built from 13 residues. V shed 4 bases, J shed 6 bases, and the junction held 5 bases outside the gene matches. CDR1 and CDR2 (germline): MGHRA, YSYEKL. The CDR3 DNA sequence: TGCGCCAGCAGCCGGGTACAGGGGGGCGAGCAGTACTTC. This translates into CASSRVQGGEQYF.

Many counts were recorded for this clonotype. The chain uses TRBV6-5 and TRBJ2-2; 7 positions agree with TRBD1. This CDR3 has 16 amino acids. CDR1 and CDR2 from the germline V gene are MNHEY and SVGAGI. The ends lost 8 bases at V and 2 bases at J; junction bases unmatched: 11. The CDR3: CASHYSRDRNTGELFF. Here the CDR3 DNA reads TGTGCCAGCCACTACTCCCGGGACAGAAACACCGGGGAGCTGTTTTTT.

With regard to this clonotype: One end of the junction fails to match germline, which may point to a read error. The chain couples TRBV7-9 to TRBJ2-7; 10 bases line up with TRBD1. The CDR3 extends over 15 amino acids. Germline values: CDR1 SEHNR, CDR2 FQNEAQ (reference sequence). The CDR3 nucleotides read TGTGCCAGCTGCTCCAAGACAGGGGGCATGGACGAGCAGTGCTTC. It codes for CASCSKTGGMDEQCF. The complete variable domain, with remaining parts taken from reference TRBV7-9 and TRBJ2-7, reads DTGVSQNPRHKITKRGQNVTFRCDPISEHNRLYWYRQTLGQGPEFLTYFQNEAQLEKSRLLSDRFSAERPKGSFSTLEIQRTEQGDSAMYLCASCSKTGGMDEQCFGPGTRLTVT.

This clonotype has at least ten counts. The CDR3 loop reads CSAGLAGAETQYF. Written as DNA, the CDR3 is TGCAGTGCGGGACTAGCGGGAGCAGAGACCCAGTACTTC. The chain carries TRBV20-1 and TRBJ2-5; 14 bases align to TRBD2. Germline V gives CDR1 DFQATT, CDR2 SNEGSKA (reference sequence). V dropped 6 bases and J dropped 4; count of bases not matched to a gene: 1. The CDR3 has 13 residues.